A selection of T cell receptor beta chains follows, all from one sample in a study of cytomegalovirus exposure and HLA in healthy donors. TCRdb's table, derived via immunoSEQ multiplex PCR, lists solely in-frame clones and lacks some. Of approximately 220,000 clones detected, roughly 82% appear once; the ten largest clones hold about 6.1%. Specimen: PBMCs. The source of these receptors is a middle-aged man in good health and CMV-seropositive. Each CDR3 is given with its conserved first and last residue. The D gene is left open where the match is weak. Some rows have no size entry. The others give once, few or many, or a class for an expanded clone.

V	J	D	size	CDR3	DNA
TRBV9	TRBJ2-3	-	-	CASSPRTESSTDTQYF	TGTGCCAGCAGTCCCCGGACTGAATCCTCCACAGATACGCAGTATTTT
TRBV6-1	TRBJ1-2	TRBD1	-	CASSEAYGTVMLLNYGYTF	TGTGCCAGCAGTGAAGCGTATGGGACAGTGATGCTTTTAAACTATGGCTACACCTTC
TRBV28	TRBJ2-5	-	-	CASLTRESQRTQYF	TGTGCCAGCCTGACTCGTGAATCCCAACGGACCCAGTACTTC
TRBV5-6	TRBJ2-7	TRBD1	-	CASSLVMIGQGAGEQYF	TGTGCCAGCAGCTTGGTGATGATCGGACAGGGGGCAGGCGAGCAGTACTTC
TRBV29-1	TRBJ1-5	-	few	CSVATDSNQPQHF	TGCAGCGTCGCGACAGATAGCAATCAGCCCCAGCATTTT
TRBV6-5	TRBJ2-2	TRBD1	-	CASSSRQGAGELFF	TGTGCCAGCAGTTCTCGACAGGGGGCCGGGGAGCTGTTTTTT
TRBV5-4	TRBJ2-7	TRBD2	few	CASSLAGGRAGEQYF	TGTGCCAGCAGCTTGGCCGGCGGGAGGGCCGGCGAGCAGTACTTC
TRBV25-1	TRBJ2-5	-	-	CASKNGETQYF	TGTGCCAGCAAGAACGGGGAGACCCAGTACTTC
TRBV15	TRBJ2-7	TRBD2	-	CATSPGGAGGYEQYF	TGTGCCACCAGCCCCGGGGGAGCGGGAGGGTACGAGCAGTACTTC
TRBV7-6	TRBJ2-1	TRBD2	-	CASSSGLAGAPNEQFF	TGTGCCAGCAGCTCCGGACTAGCGGGAGCGCCTAATGAGCAGTTCTTC
TRBV7-3	TRBJ2-7	-	-	CASSLNRESSYEQYF	TGTGCCAGCAGCTTAAACCGGGAGTCCTCCTACGAGCAGTACTTC
TRBV30	TRBJ2-3	-	-	CACDGRVGTDTQYF	TGTGCCTGCGACGGTCGGGTGGGCACAGATACGCAGTATTTT
TRBV6-4	TRBJ1-1	-	-	CASSETGSTEAFF	TGTGCCAGCAGTGAAACAGGGAGCACTGAAGCTTTCTTT
TRBV6-1	TRBJ2-3	TRBD2	-	CASSERSGRTTDTQYF	TGTGCCAGCAGTGAACGTAGCGGGAGGACCACAGATACGCAGTATTTT
TRBV30	TRBJ2-3	TRBD2	-	CAWSAGLAEWGTTDTQYF	TGTGCCTGGAGCGCCGGACTAGCGGAATGGGGCACCACAGATACGCAGTATTTT
TRBV18	TRBJ1-1	TRBD1	-	CASSGTGGNTEAFF	TGTGCCAGCTCGGGGACAGGGGGCAACACTGAAGCTTTCTTT
TRBV9	TRBJ2-6	-	-	CASSVGGSSGANVLTF	TGTGCCAGCAGCGTAGGCGGCAGCTCTGGGGCCAACGTCCTGACTTTC
TRBV29-1	TRBJ1-2	-	-	CSVLDTDYGYTF	TGCAGCGTTCTCGACACGGACTATGGCTACACCTTC
TRBV6-1	TRBJ1-2	TRBD1	-	CASSLLQGNGAGYTF	TGTGCCAGCAGCCTTTTACAGGGGAATGGAGCTGGCTACACCTTC
TRBV7-6	TRBJ2-1	-	few	CASSVTGRTSSYNEQFF	TGTGCCAGCAGCGTGACAGGTCGGACGAGCTCCTACAATGAGCAGTTCTTC
TRBV5-4	TRBJ1-2	-	once	CASSLGTGTNYGYTF	TGTGCCAGCAGCTTGGGCACAGGTACTAACTATGGCTACACCTTC
TRBV9	TRBJ2-5	TRBD2	few	CASRPGLAGGGETQYF	TGTGCCAGTAGGCCGGGACTAGCGGGAGGAGGGGAGACCCAGTACTTC
TRBV5-1	TRBJ1-1	TRBD1	once	CASRSGTENMNTEAFF	TGCGCCAGCAGGTCCGGGACAGAGAATATGAACACTGAAGCTTTCTTT
TRBV5-4	TRBJ2-7	-	-	CASSLQPGDEQYF	TGTGCCAGCAGCTTGCAGCCCGGGGACGAGCAGTACTTC
TRBV10-1	TRBJ2-4	TRBD1	-	CASSQGASDIQYF	TGCGCCAGCAGTCAGGGGGCCTCGGACATTCAGTACTTC
TRBV29-1	TRBJ2-1	-	-	CSVDRDAPNEQFF	TGCAGCGTTGATCGCGATGCCCCAAATGAGCAGTTCTTC
TRBV5-1	TRBJ2-1	TRBD2	-	CASSVGLAPYNEQFF	TGCGCCAGCAGCGTCGGACTAGCGCCGTACAATGAGCAGTTCTTC
TRBV19	TRBJ1-2	TRBD1	-	CASTTGYGYTF	TGTGCCAGTACGACAGGGTATGGCTACACCTTC
TRBV29-1	TRBJ1-1	-	-	CSVELSLMNTEAFF	TGCAGCGTTGAATTGAGTTTGATGAACACTGAAGCTTTCTTT
TRBV18	TRBJ2-1	TRBD2	-	CASSPPGLAGPYNEQFF	TGTGCCAGCTCACCTCCGGGACTAGCAGGGCCTTACAATGAGCAGTTCTTC
TRBV7-9	TRBJ1-2	TRBD1	-	CASSAGQGELRGYTF	TGTGCCAGCAGCGCGGGACAGGGGGAATTACGAGGCTACACCTTC
TRBV7-2	TRBJ2-3	TRBD2	-	CASSSWTSVTDTQYF	TGTGCCAGCAGCTCGTGGACTAGCGTTACAGATACGCAGTATTTT
TRBV23-1	TRBJ1-1	-	-	CASSRAQGHTEAFF	TGCGCCAGCAGTCGCGCCCAGGGGCACACTGAAGCTTTCTTT
TRBV7-2	TRBJ1-1	TRBD1	-	CASSSTGGRSTEAFF	TGTGCCAGCAGCTCGACAGGGGGTCGTAGCACTGAAGCTTTCTTT
TRBV27	TRBJ2-7	-	-	CASSLRTEFTEQYF	TGTGCCAGCAGCCTAAGGACAGAATTCACCGAGCAGTACTTC
TRBV7-7	TRBJ2-1	-	-	CASSLALDWSYNEQFF	TGTGCCAGCAGCTTAGCGCTGGACTGGTCCTACAATGAGCAGTTCTTC
TRBV2	TRBJ2-1	-	once	CANRLRDWDEQFF	TGTGCCAATCGCCTTCGGGATTGGGATGAGCAGTTCTTC
TRBV4-2	TRBJ1-2	TRBD1	-	CASSHIRDSHGYTF	TGTGCCAGCAGCCACATTCGGGACAGCCATGGCTACACCTTC
TRBV2	TRBJ2-5	-	-	CASSERDFRETQYF	TGTGCCAGCAGTGAAAGGGACTTCCGTGAGACCCAGTACTTC
TRBV6-6	TRBJ1-5	-	-	CASSYLGGGWAQPQHF	TGTGCCAGCAGCTATCTTGGGGGGGGATGGGCTCAGCCCCAGCATTTT
TRBV4-1	TRBJ2-5	TRBD1	-	CASSQGSGTGAGETQYF	TGCGCCAGCAGCCAAGGATCCGGGACAGGGGCTGGAGAGACCCAGTACTTC
TRBV4-2	TRBJ1-1	-	-	CASSLPKGGRDTEAFF	TGTGCCAGCAGCCTCCCTAAGGGGGGGCGCGACACTGAAGCTTTCTTT
TRBV7-2	TRBJ1-2	-	few	CASSLGTGPNYGYTF	TGTGCCAGCAGCTTAGGAACAGGCCCAAACTATGGCTACACCTTC
TRBV5-6	TRBJ1-1	-	-	CASSPDKGANTEAFF	TGTGCCAGCAGCCCCGACAAAGGGGCAAACACTGAAGCTTTCTTT
TRBV2	TRBJ1-5	-	-	CASKVGRDGNQPQHF	TGTGCCAGCAAGGTGGGGAGGGATGGCAATCAGCCCCAGCATTTT
TRBV6-4	TRBJ2-1	-	-	CASSDVGRSYNEQFF	TGTGCCAGCAGTGACGTGGGGCGCTCCTACAATGAGCAGTTCTTC
TRBV4-1	TRBJ2-7	TRBD2	-	CASSQVAGGETYEQYF	TGCGCCAGCAGCCAAGTAGCGGGAGGGGAGACCTACGAGCAGTACTTC
TRBV16	TRBJ2-1	-	-	CASSPGVYEQFF	TGTGCCAGCAGCCCCGGAGTGTATGAGCAGTTCTTC
TRBV7-3	TRBJ2-2	-	once	CASSPRPYREGGELFF	TGTGCCAGCAGCCCTCGGCCGTACAGGGAGGGCGGGGAGCTGTTTTTT
TRBV6-1	TRBJ2-1	TRBD2	-	CASTQGLAGPNEQFF	TGTGCCAGCACCCAGGGACTAGCGGGACCCAATGAGCAGTTCTTC
TRBV5-1	TRBJ2-1	TRBD2	-	CASRLTGTSGYNEQFF	TGCGCCAGCAGACTGACCGGGACTAGCGGATACAATGAGCAGTTCTTC
TRBV2	TRBJ1-5	-	-	CASSDRGYSNQPQHF	TGTGCCAGCAGTGACAGGGGATATAGCAATCAGCCCCAGCATTTT
TRBV29-1	TRBJ2-1	TRBD2	-	CSVGTRYNEQFF	TGCAGCGTCGGGACTAGGTACAATGAGCAGTTCTTC
TRBV19	TRBJ1-3	-	-	CASSSDIRGNTIYF	TGTGCCAGTAGTTCGGACATTAGGGGAAACACCATATATTTT
TRBV4-2	TRBJ2-3	-	-	CASSQDSADTQYF	TGTGCCAGCAGCCAAGATTCCGCGGATACGCAGTATTTT
TRBV7-8	TRBJ2-1	TRBD1	-	CASSLEGQGPNNEQFF	TGTGCCAGCAGCTTAGAGGGACAGGGGCCTAACAATGAGCAGTTCTTC
TRBV7-8	TRBJ1-1	-	-	CASSLFGAGRAFF	TGTGCCAGCAGCTTATTTGGGGCGGGGAGAGCTTTCTTT
TRBV7-9	TRBJ2-7	TRBD2	-	CASSFVSGTFFYEQYF	TGTGCCAGCAGCTTTGTCAGCGGGACTTTTTTCTACGAGCAGTACTTC
TRBV30	TRBJ2-2	-	-	CAWSFPGLSTGELFF	TGTGCCTGGAGTTTTCCCGGACTGTCCACCGGGGAGCTGTTTTTT